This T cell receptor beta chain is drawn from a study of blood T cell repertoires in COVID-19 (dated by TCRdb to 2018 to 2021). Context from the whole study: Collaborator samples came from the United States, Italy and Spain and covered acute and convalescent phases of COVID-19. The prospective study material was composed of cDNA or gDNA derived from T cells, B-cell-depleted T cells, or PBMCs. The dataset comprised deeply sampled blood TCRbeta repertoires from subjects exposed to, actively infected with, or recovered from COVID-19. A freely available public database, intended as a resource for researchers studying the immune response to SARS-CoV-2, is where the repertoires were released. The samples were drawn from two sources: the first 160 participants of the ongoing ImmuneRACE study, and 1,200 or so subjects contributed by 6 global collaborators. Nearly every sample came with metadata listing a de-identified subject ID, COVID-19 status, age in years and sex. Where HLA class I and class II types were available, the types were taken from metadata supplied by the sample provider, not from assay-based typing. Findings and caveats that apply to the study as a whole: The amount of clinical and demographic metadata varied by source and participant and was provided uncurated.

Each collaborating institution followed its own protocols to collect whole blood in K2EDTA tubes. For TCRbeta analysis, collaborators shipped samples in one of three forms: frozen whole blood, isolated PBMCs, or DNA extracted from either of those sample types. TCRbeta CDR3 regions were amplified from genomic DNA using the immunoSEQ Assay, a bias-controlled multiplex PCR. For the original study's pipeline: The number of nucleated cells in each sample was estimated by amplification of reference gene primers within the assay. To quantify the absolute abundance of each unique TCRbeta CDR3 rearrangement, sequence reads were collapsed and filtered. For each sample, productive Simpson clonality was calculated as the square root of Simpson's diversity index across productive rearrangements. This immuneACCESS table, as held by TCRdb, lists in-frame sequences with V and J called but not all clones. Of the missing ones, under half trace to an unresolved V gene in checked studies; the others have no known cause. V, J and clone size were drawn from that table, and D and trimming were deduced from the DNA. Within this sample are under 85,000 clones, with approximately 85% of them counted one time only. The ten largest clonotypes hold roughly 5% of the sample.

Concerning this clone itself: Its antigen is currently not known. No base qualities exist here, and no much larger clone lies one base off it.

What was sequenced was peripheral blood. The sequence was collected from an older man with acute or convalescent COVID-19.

The CDR3 reads as follows: CASRPSGVMSDEQYF. The nucleotides are TGTGCCAGCAGGCCTTCAGGGGTGATGAGCGACGAGCAGTACTTC. The sequence is built from TRBV27 and TRBJ2-7; the D region possibly corresponds to TRBD1 (6 bases align). The CDR3 covers 15 residues, taking in both the cysteine and the phenylalanine. Only CDR3 DNA is held: 45 bases, read in frame from base 1. V drops 6 bases and J drops 5 bases, leaving 20 bases in between. The germline V gene (reference sequence) specifies MNHEY as CDR1 and SMNVEV as CDR2.